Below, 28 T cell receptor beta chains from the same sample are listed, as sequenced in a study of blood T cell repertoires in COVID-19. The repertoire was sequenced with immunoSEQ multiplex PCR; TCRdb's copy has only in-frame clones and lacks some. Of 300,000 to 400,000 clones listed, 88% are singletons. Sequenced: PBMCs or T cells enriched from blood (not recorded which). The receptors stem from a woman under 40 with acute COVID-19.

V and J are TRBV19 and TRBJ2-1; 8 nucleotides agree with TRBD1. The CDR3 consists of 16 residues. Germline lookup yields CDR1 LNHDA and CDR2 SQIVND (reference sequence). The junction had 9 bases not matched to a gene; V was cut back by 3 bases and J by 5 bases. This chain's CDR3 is CASSIRLTGGNNEQFF. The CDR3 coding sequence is TGTGCCAGTAGTATTAGGTTAACAGGGGGAAACAATGAGCAGTTCTTC.

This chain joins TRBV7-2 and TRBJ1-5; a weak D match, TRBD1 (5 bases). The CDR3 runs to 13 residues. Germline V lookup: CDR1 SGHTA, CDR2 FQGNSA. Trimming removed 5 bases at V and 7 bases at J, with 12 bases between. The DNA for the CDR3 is TGTGCCAGCAGCCGGACATCTTGGCAGCCCCAGCATTTT. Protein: CASSRTSWQPQHF. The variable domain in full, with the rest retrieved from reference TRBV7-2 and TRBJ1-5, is GAGVSQSPSNKVTEKGKDVELRCDPISGHTALYWYRQSLGQGLEFLIYFQGNSAPDKSGLPSDRFSAERTGGSVSTLTIQRTQQEDSAVYLCASSRTSWQPQHFGDGTRLSIL.

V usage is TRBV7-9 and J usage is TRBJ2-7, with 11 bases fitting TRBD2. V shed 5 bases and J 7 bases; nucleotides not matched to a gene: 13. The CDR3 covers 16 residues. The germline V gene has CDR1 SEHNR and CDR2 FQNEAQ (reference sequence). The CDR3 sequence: CASSPTSGGGLREQYF. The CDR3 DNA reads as TGTGCCAGCAGCCCTACTAGCGGGGGTGGTCTACGTGAGCAGTACTTC. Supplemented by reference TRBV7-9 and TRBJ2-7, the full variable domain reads DTGVSQNPRHKITKRGQNVTFRCDPISEHNRLYWYRQTLGQGPEFLTYFQNEAQLEKSRLLSDRFSAERPKGSFSTLEIQRTEQGDSAMYLCASSPTSGGGLREQYFGPGTRLTVT.

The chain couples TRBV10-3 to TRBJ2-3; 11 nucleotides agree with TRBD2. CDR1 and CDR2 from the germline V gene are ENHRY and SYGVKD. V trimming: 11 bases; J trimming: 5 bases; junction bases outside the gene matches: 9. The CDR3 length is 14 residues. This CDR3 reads CASNSGGARDTQYF. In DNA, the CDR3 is TGTGCCTCAAATAGCGGGGGGGCCAGAGATACGCAGTATTTT.

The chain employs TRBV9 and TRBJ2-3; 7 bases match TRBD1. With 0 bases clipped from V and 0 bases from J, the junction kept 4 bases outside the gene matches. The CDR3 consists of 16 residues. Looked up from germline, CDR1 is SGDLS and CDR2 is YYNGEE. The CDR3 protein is CASSVVGQMSTDTQYF. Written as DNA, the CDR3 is TGTGCCAGCAGCGTAGTGGGACAGATGAGCACAGATACGCAGTATTTT. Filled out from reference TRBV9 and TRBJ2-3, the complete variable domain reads DSGVTQTPKHLITATGQRVTLRCSPRSGDLSVYWYQQSLDQGLQFLIQYYNGEERAKGNILERFSAQQFPDLHSELNLSSLELGDSALYFCASSVVGQMSTDTQYFGPGTRLTVL.

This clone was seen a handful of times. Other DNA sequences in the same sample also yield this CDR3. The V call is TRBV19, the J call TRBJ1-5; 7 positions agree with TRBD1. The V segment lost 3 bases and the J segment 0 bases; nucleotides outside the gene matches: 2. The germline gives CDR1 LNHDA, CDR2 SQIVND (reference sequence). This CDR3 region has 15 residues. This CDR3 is CASSMGQNSNQPQHF. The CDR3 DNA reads TGTGCCAGTAGTATGGGACAGAATAGCAATCAGCCCCAGCATTTT.

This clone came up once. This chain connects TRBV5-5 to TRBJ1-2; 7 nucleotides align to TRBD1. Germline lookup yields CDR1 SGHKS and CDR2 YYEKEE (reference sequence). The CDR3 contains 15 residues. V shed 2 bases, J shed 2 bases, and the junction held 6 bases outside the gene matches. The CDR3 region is CASSFFTGVNYGYTF. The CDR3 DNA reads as TGTGCCAGCAGCTTCTTCACAGGGGTGAACTATGGCTACACCTTC. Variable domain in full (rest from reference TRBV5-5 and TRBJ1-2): DAGVTQSPTHLIKTRGQQVTLRCSPISGHKSVSWYQQVLGQGPQFIFQYYEKEERGRGNFPDRFSARQFPNYSSELNVNALLLGDSALYLCASSFFTGVNYGYTFGSGTRLTVV.

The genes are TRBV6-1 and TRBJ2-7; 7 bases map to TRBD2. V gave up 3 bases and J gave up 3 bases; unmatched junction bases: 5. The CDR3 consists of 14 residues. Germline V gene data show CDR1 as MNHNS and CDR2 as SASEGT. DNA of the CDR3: TGTGCCAGCAGTGACAGCGGGGATGGCTACGAGCAGTACTTC. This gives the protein CASSDSGDGYEQYF.

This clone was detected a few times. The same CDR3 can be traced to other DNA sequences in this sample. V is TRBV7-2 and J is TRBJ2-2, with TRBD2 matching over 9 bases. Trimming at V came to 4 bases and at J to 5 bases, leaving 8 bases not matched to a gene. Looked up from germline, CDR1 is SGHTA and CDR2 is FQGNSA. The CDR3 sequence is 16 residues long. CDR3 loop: CASSSGGLALTGELFF. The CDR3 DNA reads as TGTGCCAGCAGCTCGGGGGGACTAGCTCTGACCGGGGAGCTGTTTTTT.

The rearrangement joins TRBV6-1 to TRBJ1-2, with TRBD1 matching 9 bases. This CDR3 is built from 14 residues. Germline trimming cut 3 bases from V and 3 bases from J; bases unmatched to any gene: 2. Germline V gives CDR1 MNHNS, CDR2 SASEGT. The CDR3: CASSEDRGHYGYTF. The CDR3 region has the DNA TGTGCCAGCAGTGAGGACAGGGGCCACTATGGCTACACCTTC.

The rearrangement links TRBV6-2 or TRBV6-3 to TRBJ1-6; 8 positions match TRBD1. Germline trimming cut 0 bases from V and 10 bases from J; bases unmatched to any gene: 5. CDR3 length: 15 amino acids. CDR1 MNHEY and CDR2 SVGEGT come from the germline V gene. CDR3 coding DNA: TGTGCCAGCAGTTACTCGCAGGGGGCGCGATCACCCCTCCACTTT. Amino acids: CASSYSQGARSPLHF.

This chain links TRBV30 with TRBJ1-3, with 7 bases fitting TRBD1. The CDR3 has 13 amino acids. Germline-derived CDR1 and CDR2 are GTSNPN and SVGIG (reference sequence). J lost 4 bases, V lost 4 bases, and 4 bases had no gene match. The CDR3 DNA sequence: TGTGCCTGGACAGGGGGATTAGGAAACACCATATATTTT. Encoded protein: CAWTGGLGNTIYF.

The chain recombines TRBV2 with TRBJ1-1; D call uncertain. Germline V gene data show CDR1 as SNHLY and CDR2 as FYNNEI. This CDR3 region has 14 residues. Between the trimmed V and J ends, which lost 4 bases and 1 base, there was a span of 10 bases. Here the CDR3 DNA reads TGTGCCAGCAGTGCTACTGAGGGGAACACTGAAGCTTTCTTT. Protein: CASSATEGNTEAFF.

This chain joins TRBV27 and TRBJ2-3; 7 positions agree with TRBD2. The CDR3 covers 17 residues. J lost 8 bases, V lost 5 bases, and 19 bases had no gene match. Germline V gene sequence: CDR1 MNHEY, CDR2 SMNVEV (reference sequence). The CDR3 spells CASSAPSGGLGSATQYF. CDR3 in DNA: TGTGCCAGCAGTGCTCCTAGCGGTGGTCTTGGTAGTGCTACGCAGTATTTT.

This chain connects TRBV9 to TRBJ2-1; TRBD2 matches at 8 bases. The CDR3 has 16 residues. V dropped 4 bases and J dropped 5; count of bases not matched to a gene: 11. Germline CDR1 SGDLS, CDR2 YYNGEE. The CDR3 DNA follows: TGTGCCAGCAGCCCCCGGGTAACGGGGGGGAACAATGAGCAGTTCTTC. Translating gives CASSPRVTGGNNEQFF.

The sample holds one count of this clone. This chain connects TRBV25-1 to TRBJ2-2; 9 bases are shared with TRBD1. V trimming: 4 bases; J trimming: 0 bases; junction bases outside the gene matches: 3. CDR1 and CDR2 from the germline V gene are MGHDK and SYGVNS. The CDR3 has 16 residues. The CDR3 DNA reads TGTGCCAGCAGTGCGCGACAGGGGGCGAACACCGGGGAGCTGTTTTTT. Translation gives CASSARQGANTGELFF.

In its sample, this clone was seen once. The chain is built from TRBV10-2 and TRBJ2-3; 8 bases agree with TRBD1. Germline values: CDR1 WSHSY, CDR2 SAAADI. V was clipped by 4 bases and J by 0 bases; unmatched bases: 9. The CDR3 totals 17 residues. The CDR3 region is CASSARQGWTSTDTQYF. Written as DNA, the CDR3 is TGCGCCAGCAGTGCTAGACAGGGGTGGACTAGCACAGATACGCAGTATTTT.

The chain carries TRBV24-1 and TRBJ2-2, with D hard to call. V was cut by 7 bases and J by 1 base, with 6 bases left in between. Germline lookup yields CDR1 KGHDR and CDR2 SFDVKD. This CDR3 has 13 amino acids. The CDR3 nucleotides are TGTGCCACCAGGTCAGGGAACACCGGGGAGCTGTTTTTT. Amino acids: CATRSGNTGELFF.

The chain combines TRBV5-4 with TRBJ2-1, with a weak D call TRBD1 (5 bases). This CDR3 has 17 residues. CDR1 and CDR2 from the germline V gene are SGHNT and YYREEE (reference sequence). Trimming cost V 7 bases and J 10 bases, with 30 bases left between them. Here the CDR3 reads CASESWDRNLRGGEQFF. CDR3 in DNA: TGTGCCAGCGAATCCTGGGATCGCAACCTAAGGGGTGGGGAGCAGTTCTTC.

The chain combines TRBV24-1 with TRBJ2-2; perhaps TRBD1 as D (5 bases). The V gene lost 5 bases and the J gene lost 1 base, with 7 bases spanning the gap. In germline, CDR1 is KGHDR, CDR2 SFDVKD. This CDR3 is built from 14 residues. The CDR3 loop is CATSGDRNTGELFF. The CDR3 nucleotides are TGTGCCACCAGTGGCGACAGGAACACCGGGGAGCTGTTTTTT.

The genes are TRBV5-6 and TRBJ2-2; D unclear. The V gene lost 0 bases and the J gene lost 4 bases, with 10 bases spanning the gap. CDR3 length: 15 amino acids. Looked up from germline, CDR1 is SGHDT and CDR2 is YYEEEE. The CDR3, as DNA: TGTGCCAGCAGCTTGGGATCCACGGGCACCGGGGAGCTGTTTTTT. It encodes CASSLGSTGTGELFF.

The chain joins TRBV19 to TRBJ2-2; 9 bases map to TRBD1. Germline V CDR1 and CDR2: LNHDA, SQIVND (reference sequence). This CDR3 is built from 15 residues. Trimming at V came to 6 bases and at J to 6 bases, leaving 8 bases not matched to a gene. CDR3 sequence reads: CASRDHGTGPGELFF. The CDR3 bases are TGTGCCAGTAGAGACCACGGGACAGGGCCCGGGGAGCTGTTTTTT.

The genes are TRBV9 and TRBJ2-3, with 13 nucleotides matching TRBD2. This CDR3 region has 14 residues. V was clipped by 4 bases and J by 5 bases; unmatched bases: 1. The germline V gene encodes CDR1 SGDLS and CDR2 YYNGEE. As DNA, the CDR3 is TGTGCCAGCAGCAGGACTAGCGGGGGAGATACGCAGTATTTT. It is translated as CASSRTSGGDTQYF. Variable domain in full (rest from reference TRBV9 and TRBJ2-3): DSGVTQTPKHLITATGQRVTLRCSPRSGDLSVYWYQQSLDQGLQFLIQYYNGEERAKGNILERFSAQQFPDLHSELNLSSLELGDSALYFCASSRTSGGDTQYFGPGTRLTVL.

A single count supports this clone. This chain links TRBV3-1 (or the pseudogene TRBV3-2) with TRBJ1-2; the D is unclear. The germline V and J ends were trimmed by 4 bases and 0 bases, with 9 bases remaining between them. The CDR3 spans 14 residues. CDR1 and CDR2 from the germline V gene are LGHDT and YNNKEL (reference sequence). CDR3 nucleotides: TGTGCCAGCAGCCCCACACCGACTAACTATGGCTACACCTTC. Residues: CASSPTPTNYGYTF.

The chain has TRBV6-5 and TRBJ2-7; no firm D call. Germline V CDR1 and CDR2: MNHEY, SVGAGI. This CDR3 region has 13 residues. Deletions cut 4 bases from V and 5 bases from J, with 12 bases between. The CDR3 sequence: CASSSYSGDEQYF. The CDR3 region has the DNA TGTGCCAGCAGTTCCTACAGTGGCGACGAGCAGTACTTC.

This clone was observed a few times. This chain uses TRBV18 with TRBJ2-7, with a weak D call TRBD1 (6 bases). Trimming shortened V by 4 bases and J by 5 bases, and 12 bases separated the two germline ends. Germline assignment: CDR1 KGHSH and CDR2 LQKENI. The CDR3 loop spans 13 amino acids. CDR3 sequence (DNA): TGTGCCAGCTCACTTGACAGGCTGAACGAGCAGTACTTC. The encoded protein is CASSLDRLNEQYF. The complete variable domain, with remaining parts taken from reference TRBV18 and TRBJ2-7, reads NAGVMQNPRHLVRRRGQEARLRCSPMKGHSHVYWYRQLPEEGLKFMVYLQKENIIDESGMPKERFSAEFPKEGPSILRIQQVVRGDSAAYFCASSLDRLNEQYFGPGTRLTVT.

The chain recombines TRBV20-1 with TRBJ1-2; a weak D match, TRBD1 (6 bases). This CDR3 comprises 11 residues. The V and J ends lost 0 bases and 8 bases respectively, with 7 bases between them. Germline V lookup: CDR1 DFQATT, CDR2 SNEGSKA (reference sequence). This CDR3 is CSARDQGGYTF. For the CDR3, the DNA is TGCAGTGCTAGAGATCAGGGGGGCTACACCTTC.

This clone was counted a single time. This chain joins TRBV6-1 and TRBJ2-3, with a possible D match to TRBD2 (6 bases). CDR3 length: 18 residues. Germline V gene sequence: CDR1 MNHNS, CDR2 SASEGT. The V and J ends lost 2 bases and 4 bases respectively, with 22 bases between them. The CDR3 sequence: CASSERPAGLLKSDTQYF. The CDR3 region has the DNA TGTGCCAGCAGTGAAAGGCCCGCGGGACTGTTAAAGTCAGATACGCAGTATTTT.